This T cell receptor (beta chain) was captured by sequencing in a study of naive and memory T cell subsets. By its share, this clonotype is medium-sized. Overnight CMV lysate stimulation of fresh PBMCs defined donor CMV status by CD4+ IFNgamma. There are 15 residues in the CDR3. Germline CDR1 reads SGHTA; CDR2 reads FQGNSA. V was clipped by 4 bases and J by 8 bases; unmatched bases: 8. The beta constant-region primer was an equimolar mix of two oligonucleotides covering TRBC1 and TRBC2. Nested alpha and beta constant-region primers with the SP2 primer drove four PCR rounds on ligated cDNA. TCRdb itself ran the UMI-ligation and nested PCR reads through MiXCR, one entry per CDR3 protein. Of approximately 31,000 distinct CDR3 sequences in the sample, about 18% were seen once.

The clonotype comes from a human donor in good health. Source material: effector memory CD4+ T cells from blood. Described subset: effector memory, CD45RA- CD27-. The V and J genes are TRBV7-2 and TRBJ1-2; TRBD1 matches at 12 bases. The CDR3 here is CASSSQTGTGGGYTF. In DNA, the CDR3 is TGTGCCAGCAGCTCTCAGACCGGGACAGGGGGCGGCTACACCTTC.